This is a list of T cell receptor beta chains from one sample in a study of T-cell reconstitution after alpha-beta-depleted transplantation in children. TCRdb analysed the PCR reads with MiXCR anew, one entry per CDR3 protein. The sample has hundreds of thousands of distinct CDR3 sequences, about an eighth seen once. The sequencing used PBMCs, collected before TCRalphabeta/CD19-depleted stem cell transplant. These receptors were collected from a girl aged 2 to 9 with congenital amegakaryocytic thrombocytopenia, due to receive a stem cell transplant. The CDR3 runs from the conserved cysteine through the conserved F or W. A D gene is named only where the DNA matches it firmly. Size tells how often a clone was seen (once, few, many) or the class of an expanded clone, and some rows leave it out.

clone_size,v_call,d_call,j_call,cdr3_aa,cdr3_nt
many,TRBV5-1,.,TRBJ2-1,CASSLTGSYNEQFF,TGCGCCAGCAGCTTGACGGGCTCCTACAATGAGCAGTTCTTC
.,TRBV7-9,.,TRBJ2-5,CASSLDWWLARETQYF,TGTGCCAGCAGCCTGGATTGGTGGCTAGCGAGAGAGACCCAGTACTTC
many,TRBV7-9,.,TRBJ1-1,CASTGRNTEAFF,TGTGCCAGCACGGGCAGGAACACTGAAGCTTTCTTT
.,TRBV20-1,.,TRBJ2-1,CSAIPRGRDYNEQFF,TGCAGTGCTATCCCTCGGGGGCGGGACTACAATGAGCAGTTCTTC
many,TRBV20-1,TRBD1,TRBJ2-5,CSASPPGQRHQETQYF,TGCAGTGCTAGCCCTCCGGGACAGAGACACCAAGAGACCCAGTACTTC
.,TRBV7-9,.,TRBJ1-2,CASRPDDRNYGYTF,TGTGCCAGCAGACCAGACGACAGAAACTATGGCTACACCTTC
few,TRBV2,TRBD1,TRBJ1-3,CATRQGTSGNTIYF,TGTGCCACCCGACAGGGTACCTCGGGAAACACCATATATTTT
few,TRBV6-5,.,TRBJ2-3,CASRAADTQYF,TGTGCCAGCAGAGCCGCAGATACGCAGTATTTT
many,TRBV28,.,TRBJ2-3,CASSLFPQVTDTQYF,TGTGCCAGCAGTTTATTTCCCCAGGTCACAGATACGCAGTATTTT
many,TRBV12-3/TRBV12-4,.,TRBJ2-2,CASRTQNTGELFF,TGTGCCAGCCGCACGCAGAACACCGGGGAGCTGTTTTTT
many,TRBV10-1,.,TRBJ2-2,CASKGGTGELFF,TGCGCCAGCAAAGGGGGAACCGGGGAGCTGTTTTTT
.,TRBV20-1,.,TRBJ2-1,CSASPLPSSYNEQFF,TGCAGTGCTAGTCCCCTACCGAGCTCCTACAATGAGCAGTTCTTC
.,TRBV29-1,TRBD1,TRBJ2-1,CSVPTGGNEQFF,TGCAGCGTACCGACAGGGGGCAATGAGCAGTTCTTC
.,TRBV14,.,TRBJ1-6,CASSSLQGTSPLHF,TGTGCCAGCAGCTCTCTTCAGGGGACTTCACCCCTCCACTTT
once,TRBV20-1,.,TRBJ2-2,CSPRRATGELFF,TGCAGCCCTCGGCGTGCCACCGGGGAGCTGTTTTTT
.,TRBV5-1,TRBD2,TRBJ2-1,CASSLTSGASYNEQFF,TGCGCCAGCAGCTTGACTAGCGGGGCATCCTACAATGAGCAGTTCTTC
.,TRBV5-1,.,TRBJ2-3,CASSLGAPVTDTQYF,TGCGCCAGCAGCTTGGGGGCGCCAGTCACAGATACGCAGTATTTT
.,TRBV30,.,TRBJ2-3,CAWSGKGSTQYF,TGTGCCTGGAGCGGAAAGGGTTCAACGCAGTATTTT
many,TRBV7-8,.,TRBJ2-7,CASSPSYRSYEQYF,TGTGCCAGCAGCCCGTCGTACCGCTCCTACGAGCAGTACTTC
many,TRBV11-1,TRBD2,TRBJ2-7,CASSPEPLLAGGLYEQYF,TGTGCCAGCAGCCCAGAGCCCCTCCTAGCGGGAGGACTCTACGAGCAGTACTTC
.,TRBV10-3,.,TRBJ2-7,CAISESIFEQYF,TGTGCCATCAGTGAGTCAATCTTCGAGCAGTACTTC
.,TRBV4-2,.,TRBJ2-2,CASSQEHGLAGELFF,TGTGCCAGCAGCCAAGAACATGGTTTGGCCGGGGAGCTGTTTTTT
.,TRBV4-1,.,TRBJ2-1,CASSQGFGWAHNEQFF,TGCGCCAGCAGCCAAGGCTTCGGCTGGGCTCACAATGAGCAGTTCTTC